A single sample is the source of the 25 T cell receptor beta chains below, sequenced in a study of shared clonotypes between healthy human individuals. Clones were read by immunoSEQ multiplex PCR, and TCRdb kept only the in-frame ones, dropping some. This sample has 1,400,000 or so clones, with roughly 98.5% found just once. Sequences were obtained from naive CD4+ T cells sorted from blood. As to subset: CD45RA+ positively selected. The receptor source for this set is a man aged 25 to 45 in good health.

CDR3 sequence: CASSLDPAVPNQPQHF. For the CDR3, the DNA is TGTGCCAGCAGCTTAGATCCGGCTGTTCCTAATCAGCCCCAGCATTTT. This chain uses TRBV11-2 with TRBJ1-5; no firm D call. V gave up 0 bases and J gave up 4 bases, with 13 bases separating them. The CDR3 loop spans 16 amino acids. Per the germline V gene, CDR1 is SGHAT and CDR2 is FQNNGV.

The chain's CDR3 is CAISENGQGAVHGYTF. The CDR3, as DNA: TGTGCCATCAGTGAGAACGGACAGGGGGCGGTTCATGGCTACACCTTC. The V gene is TRBV10-3, the J gene TRBJ1-2; 11 positions agree with TRBD1. The CDR3 consists of 16 residues. Germline CDR1 ENHRY, CDR2 SYGVKD. V shed 2 bases, J shed 6 bases, and the junction held 8 bases outside the gene matches.

This clone was detected once. V gene TRBV25-1 combines with J gene TRBJ2-5; perhaps TRBD2 as D (6 bases). There are 13 residues in the CDR3. Per germline, CDR1 MGHDK and CDR2 SYGVNS. V was trimmed by 2 bases and J by 4 bases, leaving 8 bases between them. CDR3 protein: CASSEPGGETQYF. CDR3 in DNA: TGTGCCAGCAGTGAACCCGGGGGAGAGACCCAGTACTTC.

This chain uses TRBV5-1 with TRBJ2-5; 16 bases are shared with TRBD2. The ends lost 3 bases at V and 5 bases at J; junction bases unmatched: 7. The length of the CDR3 is 17 residues. Germline V lookup: CDR1 SGHRS, CDR2 YFSETQ. CDR3 in DNA: TGCGCCAGCAGCTGGGGACTAGCGGGAGGGCCAGGGGAGACCCAGTACTTC. It encodes CASSWGLAGGPGETQYF.

The chain combines TRBV28 with TRBJ2-7; D is perhaps TRBD1 (6 bases). V was trimmed by 6 bases and J by 2 bases, leaving 17 bases between them. CDR1 MDHEN and CDR2 SYDVKM come from the germline V gene. The CDR3 loop spans 15 amino acids. CDR3 nucleotide sequence: TGTGCCAGCAGCTATTCGGGACAAGGGCCCTACGAGCAGTACTTC. It specifies CASSYSGQGPYEQYF.

V gene TRBV5-1 combines with J gene TRBJ2-1; 10 nucleotides agree with TRBD2. Losses at the gene ends were 1 base for V and 5 bases for J; bases not matched to a gene: 9. Germline V gene sequence: CDR1 SGHRS, CDR2 YFSETQ. The length of the CDR3 is 17 residues. The CDR3 spells CASSLFLLAGENNEQFF. DNA for the CDR3: TGCGCCAGCAGCTTGTTCCTCCTAGCGGGAGAGAACAATGAGCAGTTCTTC.

J is TRBJ2-6 and V is TRBV18; no definite D call. This CDR3 has 15 residues. CDR1 and CDR2 from the germline V gene are KGHSH and LQKENI. The V and J ends lost 6 bases and 0 bases respectively, with 9 bases between them. DNA of the CDR3: TGTGCCAGCTCTCGTCAGAACTCTGGGGCCAACGTCCTGACTTTC. This encodes CASSRQNSGANVLTF.

The chain uses TRBV7-9 and TRBJ1-5; the match to TRBD1 covers 7 bases. Germline trimming cut 2 bases from V and 7 bases from J; bases unmatched to any gene: 8. CDR3 length equals 15 residues. The germline gives CDR1 SEHNR, CDR2 FQNEAQ (reference sequence). The CDR3 DNA is TGTGCCAGCAGCTTATCAAGACAGGGCGGACAGCCCCAGCATTTT. This sequence encodes CASSLSRQGGQPQHF.

The genes are TRBV10-2 and TRBJ2-1, with D maybe TRBD2 (7 bases). Between the trimmed V and J ends, which lost 8 bases and 2 bases, there was a span of 19 bases. CDR1 is WSHSY, CDR2 SAAADI, per germline. The CDR3 consists of 16 residues. This CDR3 reads CASREARGTTYNEQFF. The CDR3 coding sequence is TGCGCCAGCCGGGAGGCAAGGGGGACTACCTACAATGAGCAGTTCTTC.

The chain couples TRBV2 to TRBJ2-7; D is uncertain. From germline, CDR1 is SNHLY and CDR2 FYNNEI. Trimming left V 4 bases short and J 2 bases short, with 9 bases between. There are 13 residues in the CDR3. The CDR3 region is CASSVKGPYEQYF. The CDR3 DNA follows: TGTGCCAGCAGTGTTAAAGGTCCCTACGAGCAGTACTTC.

The CDR3 DNA follows: TGTGCCAGCAGCCACCGGACCCCTAAAACCTACGAGCAGTACTTC. Translated: CASSHRTPKTYEQYF. The rearrangement uses TRBV21-1 and TRBJ2-7. TRBV21-1 is given as a pseudogene. CDR3 length: 15 residues.

The chain carries TRBV5-4 and TRBJ2-1; 8 nucleotides line up with TRBD1. Germline V gene sequence: CDR1 SGHNT, CDR2 YYREEE (reference sequence). V trimming: 2 bases; J trimming: 7 bases; junction bases outside the gene matches: 20. This CDR3 region has 19 residues. DNA for the CDR3: TGTGCCAGCAGCTTCCAGTTCGATTTTCAGGGGGCGCTCAGAAATGAGCAGTTCTTC. It specifies CASSFQFDFQGALRNEQFF.

The V call is TRBV7-6, the J call TRBJ2-3, with D uncertain. Germline V gene lookup returns CDR1 SGHVS and CDR2 FNYEAQ. V lost 2 bases to trimming and J lost 1 base, with 10 bases between them. CDR3 size: 15 residues. CDR3 coding DNA: TGTGCCAGCAGCTTAATTAGTCTTCGCACAGATACGCAGTATTTT. Protein sequence: CASSLISLRTDTQYF. Supplemented by reference TRBV7-6 and TRBJ2-3, the full variable domain reads GAGVSQSPRYKVTKRGQDVALRCDPISGHVSLYWYRQALGQGPEFLTYFNYEAQQDKSGLPNDRFSAERPEGSISTLTIQRTEQRDSAMYRCASSLISLRTDTQYFGPGTRLTVL.

The rearrangement uses TRBV27 and TRBJ2-7, with D possibly matching TRBD1 (5 bases). Germline CDR1 reads MNHEY; CDR2 reads SMNVEV (reference sequence). The CDR3 contains 13 residues. Trimming left V 10 bases short and J 3 bases short, with 16 bases between. In DNA form, the CDR3 reads TGTGCCATATCCCCAGGGCTCCACTACGAGCAGTACTTC. It yields the protein CAISPGLHYEQYF.

V usage is TRBV6-1 and J usage is TRBJ2-3, with a tentative D call TRBD1 (5 bases). The CDR3 is 14 residues long. Deletions cut 5 bases from V and 2 bases from J, with 11 bases between. Germline CDR1 and CDR2: MNHNS and SASEGT. CDR3 in DNA: TGTGCCAGCAGTCGACAGAGAGCCACAGATACGCAGTATTTT. Its translation is CASSRQRATDTQYF.

V is TRBV28 and J is TRBJ2-7, with 7 positions matching TRBD1. CDR3 length: 13 amino acids. The germline V gene has CDR1 MDHEN and CDR2 SYDVKM. The V segment lost 8 bases and the J segment 6 bases; nucleotides outside the gene matches: 10. The CDR3 nucleotides are TGTGCCAGCGGGTTAAGGGGGCCCTTCGAGCAGTACTTC. Translated: CASGLRGPFEQYF.

This sequence joins TRBV10-3 and TRBJ2-1; maybe TRBD2 (5 bases). Per the germline V gene, CDR1 is ENHRY and CDR2 is SYGVKD. V was shortened by 8 bases and J by 3 bases, with 11 bases between the two germline ends. The CDR3 totals 13 residues. CDR3 loop: CAIGRGSYNEQFF. Written as DNA, the CDR3 is TGTGCCATCGGACGGGGAAGCTACAATGAGCAGTTCTTC.

The V gene is TRBV6-1, the J gene TRBJ2-2; D ambiguous. CDR3 size: 14 residues. Germline-derived CDR1 and CDR2 are MNHNS and SASEGT. V lost 3 bases and J lost 0, with 5 bases in between. CDR3 coding DNA: TGTGCCAGCAGTGACCACCCGAACACCGGGGAGCTGTTTTTT. This gives the protein CASSDHPNTGELFF.

V is TRBV28 and J is TRBJ2-7; TRBD1 matches 8 bases. The V gene end was trimmed by 7 bases and the J gene end by 3 bases; junction bases not matched to a gene: 8. Germline V lookup: CDR1 MDHEN, CDR2 SYDVKM. This CDR3 region has 14 residues. CDR3 nucleotides: TGTGCCAGCATACGAACAGGGGGTGACTACGAGCAGTACTTC. This codes for CASIRTGGDYEQYF.

As DNA, the CDR3 is TGCGCCAGCCAGGGACTAGCGGGAGTTGGGACAGATACGCAGTATTTT. Residues: CASQGLAGVGTDTQYF. The chain couples TRBV5-1 to TRBJ2-3; 14 bases map to TRBD2. Germline V gene lookup returns CDR1 SGHRS and CDR2 YFSETQ. The CDR3 sequence is 16 residues long. V was clipped by 7 bases and J by 3 bases; unmatched bases: 7.

In DNA form, the CDR3 reads TGTGCCAGCAGTTCACCCAGCGGGAGCGGAGAGCAGTTCTTC. Its translation is CASSSPSGSGEQFF. The chain uses TRBV28 and TRBJ2-1; the match to TRBD2 covers 8 bases. The germline V gene has CDR1 MDHEN and CDR2 SYDVKM. Trimming at V came to 4 bases and at J to 10 bases, leaving 9 bases not matched to a gene. There are 14 residues in the CDR3.

This sequence joins TRBV6-5 and TRBJ2-7; tentative D call: TRBD1 (6 bases). This CDR3 spans 15 amino acids. Germline CDR1 and CDR2: MNHEY and SVGAGI. Between the trimmed V and J ends, which lost 0 bases and 2 bases, there was a span of 11 bases. The CDR3 sequence is CASSYSRGHTYEQYF. The CDR3 DNA sequence: TGTGCCAGCAGTTACTCGAGGGGACATACCTACGAGCAGTACTTC.

Comment on this clone: Germline and junction disagree at one end, which may indicate a read error. V is TRBV6-5 and J is TRBJ2-7; D may be TRBD2 (5 bases). The CDR3 runs to 12 residues. Germline V gene lookup returns CDR1 MNHEY and CDR2 SVGAGI. CDR3 nucleotides: TGTGCCAGCAGTAACTCGGGGAGCGAGCAGTACTTC. Translating gives CASSNSGSEQYF.

The V call is TRBV4-3, the J call TRBJ1-1, with D perhaps matching TRBD1 (6 bases). V was pared by 4 bases and J by 1 base, with 13 bases between. There are 15 residues in the CDR3. The germline CDR1 and CDR2 sequences are LGHNA and YSLEER. DNA of the CDR3: TGCGCCAGCAGCCTACATACAGGGACGAACACTGAAGCTTTCTTT. The encoded protein is CASSLHTGTNTEAFF.

J is TRBJ2-1 and V is TRBV5-1, with D possibly being TRBD1 (5 bases). Trimming stripped 3 bases from V and 7 bases from J, with 11 bases between. This CDR3 comprises 13 residues. Germline CDR1 reads SGHRS; CDR2 reads YFSETQ. The CDR3 DNA follows: TGCGCCAGCAGCTGGGCGACAGAGAATGAGCAGTTCTTC. Its translation is CASSWATENEQFF.